This passage covers 2 T cell receptor beta chains from one sample sequenced in a study of response to subunit inactivated influenza vaccine. TCRdb analysed the RT-PCR reads with MiXCR anew, one entry per CDR3 protein. The data hold roughly 290,000 distinct CDR3 sequences, with just over 20% observed a single time. The input for sequencing was PBMCs from blood, taken about 20 months after vaccination. These TCRs come from a man aged 50 to 69 who received an inactivated influenza vaccine.

This clonotype has a handful of counts. The gene calls are TRBV30 and TRBJ2-7; D possibly corresponds to TRBD1 (7 bases). V was clipped by 8 bases and J by 4 bases, with 21 bases between them. Germline V gene data show CDR1 as GTSNPN and CDR2 as SVGIG (reference sequence). There are 14 residues in the CDR3. The DNA of the CDR3 is TGTGCCAGTTCCTACAGGGGCGCGGGATACGAGCAGTACTTC. Its translation is CASSYRGAGYEQYF.

The chain carries TRBV5-1 and TRBJ1-5, with no clear D. The CDR3 runs 14 residues. The germline V gene has CDR1 SGHRS and CDR2 YFSETQ. The ends were cut back, 2 bases at V and 4 bases at J, with 10 bases in the middle. CDR3 loop: CASSFDALNQPQHF. The CDR3 DNA sequence: TGCGCCAGCAGCTTCGACGCACTGAATCAGCCCCAGCATTTT.